These T cell receptor beta chains were read from a single sample in a study of Graves' ophthalmopathy and Graves' hyperthyroidism. One entry per CDR3 protein results from TCRdb running MiXCR on the multiplex PCR reads. The sample lists hundreds of thousands of distinct CDR3 sequences, 15% occurring once. Sequencing was performed on peripheral blood. These receptors were obtained from a woman aged 18-29 years with stable Graves' hyperthyroidism. Both conserved end residues are part of each CDR3. A D gene is named only where the DNA matches it firmly. Not all rows give a size; the values are once, few, many and, for expanded clones, a class.

abundance,v_gene,d_gene,j_gene,CDR3aa,CDR3nt
few,TRBV10-3,.,TRBJ2-7,CATHLEQGTYPGREQYF,TGTGCCACCCACCTTGAGCAGGGTACTTACCCCGGACGCGAGCAGTACTTC
many,TRBV9,.,TRBJ2-7,CASSPRGRSFDYEQYF,TGTGCCAGCAGCCCGCGAGGACGTTCCTTTGACTACGAGCAGTACTTC
many,TRBV20-1,.,TRBJ2-7,CSARRWNEQYF,TGCAGTGCTAGACGGTGGAACGAGCAGTACTTC
many,TRBV6-1,.,TRBJ2-7,CASSGLDRSLEQYF,TGTGCCAGCAGTGGACTAGACAGATCCTTGGAGCAGTACTTC
many,TRBV11-2,TRBD2,TRBJ2-4,CASSSPPSGGENIQYF,TGTGCCAGCAGCTCCCCCCCTAGCGGGGGGGAAAACATTCAGTACTTC
many,TRBV12-3/TRBV12-4,.,TRBJ2-6,CASTPRGDYSGANVLTF,TGTGCCAGCACCCCGAGGGGGGACTACTCTGGGGCCAACGTCCTGACTTTC
many,TRBV27,.,TRBJ1-2,CASSSSAHSNYGYTF,TGTGCCAGCAGCTCCTCGGCCCACTCCAACTATGGCTACACCTTC
few,TRBV27,.,TRBJ2-7,CASSSGAGLNKQYF,TGTGCCAGCAGTTCCGGGGCAGGGCTAAACAAGCAGTACTTC
many,TRBV11-2,TRBD1,TRBJ2-7,CASSPRTGQSYEQYF,TGTGCCAGCAGCCCCAGGACAGGGCAGTCCTACGAGCAGTACTTC
.,TRBV6-1,.,TRBJ2-5,CASTRDGRQETQYF,TGTGCCAGCACCCGGGACGGCAGACAAGAGACCCAGTACTTC
many,TRBV6-1,.,TRBJ2-5,CASKFQGETQYF,TGTGCCAGCAAATTTCAGGGAGAGACCCAGTACTTC
.,TRBV6-1,TRBD1,TRBJ1-2,CASTGGQGHLDYGYTF,TGTGCCAGCACCGGGGGACAGGGTCATCTGGACTATGGCTACACCTTC
many,TRBV9,.,TRBJ1-6,CASSVAGDYNSPLHF,TGTGCCAGCAGCGTAGCCGGAGATTATAATTCACCCCTCCACTTT
few,TRBV7-3,TRBD2,TRBJ2-5,CASSSRTSGGPMRQETQYF,TGTGCCAGCAGCTCTCGGACTAGCGGGGGCCCCATGCGCCAAGAGACCCAGTACTTC
many,TRBV11-2,.,TRBJ2-7,CASSLVAGRTFSYEQYF,TGTGCCAGCAGCTTAGTGGCGGGACGGACTTTTTCCTACGAGCAGTACTTC
many,TRBV4-1,.,TRBJ1-6,CASSQGLSPLHF,TGCGCCAGCAGCCAGGGGCTTTCACCCCTCCACTTT
many,TRBV12-3/TRBV12-4,TRBD1,TRBJ1-2,CASSRQGYYGYTF,TGTGCCAGCAGCCGACAGGGATACTATGGCTACACCTTC
many,TRBV19,.,TRBJ2-4,CASSIRQTLAKNIQYF,TGTGCCAGTAGTATACGGCAGACTCTAGCCAAAAACATTCAGTACTTC
many,TRBV12-3/TRBV12-4,.,TRBJ1-1,CASSLWVYLEAFF,TGTGCCAGCAGTTTATGGGTCTATCTTGAAGCTTTCTTT
many,TRBV6-5,TRBD1,TRBJ2-7,CASSYPLQGAIPYEQYF,TGTGCCAGCAGTTACCCTCTACAGGGGGCAATCCCCTACGAGCAGTACTTC
many,TRBV12-3/TRBV12-4,.,TRBJ1-1,CASSLWPNTEAFF,TGTGCCAGCAGTTTATGGCCCAACACTGAAGCTTTCTTT
few,TRBV19,TRBD2,TRBJ2-5,CASSTGGAQETQYF,TGTGCCAGTAGTACCGGGGGGGCTCAAGAGACCCAGTACTTC
many,TRBV11-1,TRBD1,TRBJ1-1,CASSFTGYGQGNTEAFF,TGTGCCAGCAGCTTCACCGGATATGGACAGGGTAACACTGAAGCTTTCTTT
many,TRBV19,TRBD1,TRBJ1-1,CASSSRNRGALNTEAFF,TGTGCCAGTAGTAGCCGAAACAGGGGGGCGTTGAACACTGAAGCTTTCTTT
many,TRBV27,TRBD1,TRBJ1-2,CASSGTGPNYGYTF,TGTGCCAGCAGTGGGACAGGGCCTAACTATGGCTACACCTTC
many,TRBV15,.,TRBJ1-5,CATSRYTSNQPQHF,TGTGCCACCAGCAGGTACACGAGCAATCAGCCCCAGCATTTT
many,TRBV11-2,.,TRBJ1-2,CASSRFTWTDAARYTF,TGTGCCAGCAGCCGATTCACTTGGACGGATGCCGCGCGCTACACCTTC
.,TRBV12-3/TRBV12-4,TRBD2,TRBJ2-6,CASRERGSGANVLTF,TGTGCCAGCAGAGAGCGGGGATCTGGGGCCAACGTCCTGACTTTC
many,TRBV11-2,.,TRBJ2-5,CASSLHDQGETQYF,TGTGCCAGCAGCTTACACGACCAGGGGGAGACCCAGTACTTC
.,TRBV7-9,TRBD1,TRBJ2-7,CASSPRDRSGWWYF,TGTGCCAGCAGCCCCCGGGACAGGTCTGGATGGTGGTACTTC
.,TRBV5-5,.,TRBJ2-5,CASSLGLQRMETQYF,TGTGCCAGCAGCTTGGGGCTACAGAGAATGGAGACCCAGTACTTC
many,TRBV3-1,.,TRBJ1-6,CASSQEPGAANSPLHF,TGTGCCAGCAGCCAAGAACCGGGGGCAGCTAATTCACCCCTCCACTTT
many,TRBV6-2/TRBV6-3,TRBD1,TRBJ1-5,CASRTGQGSNQPQHF,TGTGCCAGCAGAACGGGACAGGGGAGCAATCAGCCCCAGCATTTT
many,TRBV24-1,.,TRBJ1-1,CATSLGASNTEAFF,TGTGCCACCAGCCTGGGAGCCTCGAACACTGAAGCTTTCTTT
.,TRBV5-1,.,TRBJ2-2,CASSYISSETENTGELFF,TGCGCCAGCAGCTACATATCATCGGAAACCGAAAACACCGGGGAGCTGTTTTTT
.,TRBV30,.,TRBJ1-1,CAWRGNTEAFF,TGTGCCTGGAGGGGGAACACTGAAGCTTTCTTT
.,TRBV20-1,TRBD1,TRBJ1-1,CSANRDRNTEAFF,TGCAGTGCAAACCGGGACAGGAACACTGAAGCTTTCTTT
many,TRBV11-3,.,TRBJ1-1,CASSPIPSTGTEAFF,TGTGCCAGCAGCCCAATACCGTCGACCGGGACTGAAGCTTTCTTT
many,TRBV5-5,.,TRBJ1-1,CASNQGLNTEAFF,TGTGCCAGCAACCAGGGCTTGAACACTGAAGCTTTCTTT
few,TRBV6-2/TRBV6-3,.,TRBJ1-5,CASRHQGTLNQPQHF,TGTGCCAGCAGGCACCAGGGGACCCTCAATCAGCCCCAGCATTTT
many,TRBV20-1,.,TRBJ2-7,CSASEGVEQYF,TGCAGTGCTAGTGAAGGGGTTGAGCAGTACTTC
few,TRBV27,TRBD1,TRBJ2-7,CASSFSPQTGITYEQYF,TGTGCCAGCAGTTTTTCCCCCCAGACAGGGATAACCTACGAGCAGTACTTC